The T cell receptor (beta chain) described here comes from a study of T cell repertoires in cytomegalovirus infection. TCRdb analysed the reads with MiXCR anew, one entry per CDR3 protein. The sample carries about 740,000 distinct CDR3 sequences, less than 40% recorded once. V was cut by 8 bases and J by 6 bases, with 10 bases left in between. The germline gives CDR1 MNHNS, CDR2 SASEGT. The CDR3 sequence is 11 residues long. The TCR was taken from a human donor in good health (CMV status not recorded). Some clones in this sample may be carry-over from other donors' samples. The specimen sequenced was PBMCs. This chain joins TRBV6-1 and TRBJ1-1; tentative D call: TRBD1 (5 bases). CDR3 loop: CASWRGAEAFF. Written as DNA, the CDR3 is TGTGCCAGCTGGAGGGGCGCTGAAGCTTTCTTT.